These T cell receptor beta chains were read from a single sample in a study of T cell repertoires in cytomegalovirus infection. TCRdb redid the calling of the reads with MiXCR, one entry per CDR3 protein. Of about 770,000 distinct CDR3 sequences listed, about 27% are singletons. No antigen has been assigned to these receptors. The material sequenced was cultured CD8+ T cells from PBMCs, taken from culture after CMV antigen stimulation. The receptors shown here come from a human donor in good health (CMV status not recorded). Some clones in this sample may be carry-over from other donors' samples. The CDR3 runs from the conserved cysteine through the conserved F or W. A D gene is named only where the DNA matches it firmly. The size field is filled for only some rows; it gives once, few, many or a size class.

d_call j_call clone_size v_call cdr3_aa cdr3_nt
TRBD1 TRBJ1-5 . TRBV7-8 CASSLGTGRHQPQHF TGTGCCAGCAGCTTAGGGACAGGACGCCACCAGCCCCAGCATTTT
. TRBJ2-3 . TRBV10-3 CAISPEGRSTDTQYF TGTGCCATCAGTCCCGAGGGGAGAAGCACAGATACGCAGTATTTT
. TRBJ1-1 . TRBV27 CASSFTSGHNTEAFF TGTGCCAGCAGTTTTACATCCGGGCATAACACTGAAGCTTTCTTT
TRBD1 TRBJ1-1 few TRBV7-9 CASSFPTRTGDNTEAFF TGTGCCAGCAGCTTCCCCACCAGGACAGGAGATAACACTGAAGCTTTCTTT
. TRBJ1-1 many TRBV7-2 CASSLAIWDKNTEAFF TGTGCCAGCAGCTTAGCCATCTGGGATAAGAACACTGAAGCTTTCTTT
. TRBJ2-3 many TRBV6-1 CASSEQGLNTDTQYF TGTGCCAGCAGTGAACAGGGTTTGAATACAGATACGCAGTATTTT
. TRBJ1-1 . TRBV2 CASSQIVNTEAFF TGTGCCAGCAGTCAAATCGTGAACACTGAAGCTTTCTTT
. TRBJ2-1 few TRBV5-4 CASSLLSGPLGMEQFF TGTGCCAGCAGCTTGTTATCCGGCCCCCTCGGAATGGAGCAGTTCTTC
. TRBJ2-5 few TRBV19 CASSIDETQYF TGTGCCAGTAGTATAGACGAGACCCAGTACTTC
TRBD1 TRBJ2-3 . TRBV6-5 CASSYSKFPQGEVVDTQYF TGTGCCAGCAGTTACTCGAAGTTTCCCCAGGGGGAAGTGGTAGATACGCAGTATTTT
TRBD1 TRBJ1-2 . TRBV28 CASSGRQGTNYGYTF TGTGCCAGCAGTGGTAGACAGGGTACTAACTATGGCTACACCTTC
. TRBJ1-3 . TRBV20-1 CSAKLPSGLYGNTIYF TGCAGTGCTAAACTCCCCAGTGGGCTCTATGGAAACACCATATATTTT
. TRBJ2-2 . TRBV5-3 CARSFTDYTGELFF TGTGCCAGAAGCTTCACGGACTACACCGGGGAGCTGTTTTTT
. TRBJ2-1 few TRBV27 CASTPAAGRSGDEQFF TGTGCCAGCACTCCCGCGGCGGGGCGCTCTGGGGATGAGCAGTTCTTC
. TRBJ2-1 few TRBV7-2 CASSFTPGTPTGEQFF TGTGCCAGCAGCTTTACACCCGGGACACCAACTGGTGAGCAGTTCTTC
. TRBJ2-5 few TRBV18 CASSPPEGETQYF TGTGCCAGCTCACCACCTGAGGGAGAGACCCAGTACTTC
TRBD2 TRBJ2-3 many TRBV10-3 CAISESSDSGGTDTQYF TGTGCCATCAGTGAGTCCTCTGATAGCGGGGGCACAGATACGCAGTATTTT
. TRBJ1-1 few TRBV6-1 CASSPYVGAPSEAFF TGTGCCAGCAGTCCGTACGTGGGGGCCCCCAGCGAAGCTTTCTTT
TRBD1 TRBJ1-6 . TRBV2 CASSSRTGENSPLHF TGTGCCAGCAGTTCCCGGACAGGGGAAAATTCACCCCTCCACTTT
TRBD2 TRBJ2-3 . TRBV7-2 CASSQAGERDTQYF TGTGCCAGCAGCCAAGCGGGGGAGAGGGATACGCAGTATTTT
TRBD1 TRBJ2-2 . TRBV7-9 CASTDRAGTGELFF TGTGCCAGCACGGACAGGGCGGGCACCGGGGAGCTGTTTTTT
. TRBJ2-3 . TRBV27 CASSLLGALGGASRTDTQYF TGTGCCAGCAGTTTATTAGGGGCCCTGGGGGGGGCATCAAGGACAGATACGCAGTATTTT
TRBD2 TRBJ2-5 few TRBV28 CASSSLAGGYQETQYF TGTGCCAGCAGCTCACTAGCGGGGGGGTACCAAGAGACCCAGTACTTC
. TRBJ2-5 . TRBV6-5 CASSWLVGEETQYF TGTGCCAGCAGTTGGCTTGTGGGGGAAGAGACCCAGTACTTC
. TRBJ2-2 many TRBV4-1 CASSQFTAGTTGELFF TGCGCCAGCAGCCAATTCACGGCGGGAACCACCGGGGAGCTGTTTTTT